Each of the 20 T cell receptor beta chains below was sequenced from the same sample in a study of metastatic and nonmetastatic thyroid tumors. Thyroid surgery was preceded by no treatment in any patient. Through MiXCR, TCRdb re-clonotyped the PCR reads. Among approximately 16,000 clones listed, about 31% were seen once. Sequencing input: tumor tissue. These receptors were taken from a female donor with papillary thyroid cancer or a benign thyroid nodule (not recorded which). Some clones in this sample may be carry-over from other donors' samples.

Ten or more counts support this clone. DNA for the CDR3: TGCAGTGCCGACCCCCGGGGGAAGAACACTGAAGCTTTCTTT. Its translation is CSADPRGKNTEAFF. The gene calls are TRBV20-1 and TRBJ1-1; D is possibly TRBD1 (5 bases). Between the trimmed V and J ends, which lost 6 bases and 1 base, there was a span of 15 bases. The germline V gene encodes CDR1 DFQATT and CDR2 SNEGSKA (reference sequence). The CDR3 runs to 14 residues.

In this sample, this clone is medium-sized. Other DNA sequences within the sample encode an identical CDR3. The chain employs TRBV7-6 and TRBJ2-3, with 8 nucleotides matching TRBD2. V was clipped by 3 bases and J by 4 bases; unmatched bases: 6. This CDR3 comprises 15 residues. CDR1 and CDR2 from the germline V gene are SGHVS and FNYEAQ. CDR3 nucleotide sequence: TGTGCCAGCAGCTTGACGGGACTAGTAGCAGATACGCAGTATTTT. Translated, it gives CASSLTGLVADTQYF.

This clone was seen ten or more times. The gene calls are TRBV5-4 and TRBJ2-1, with a weak D call TRBD1 (6 bases). This CDR3 comprises 15 residues. V was pared by 3 bases and J by 8 bases, with 18 bases between. Per germline, CDR1 SGHNT and CDR2 YYREEE (reference sequence). The CDR3 DNA sequence: TGTGCCAGCAGCTCATCGGGACACCTTTTGTATGAGCAGTTCTTC. Residues: CASSSSGHLLYEQFF.

This clone is termed medium-sized. V usage is TRBV19 and J usage is TRBJ1-5; 8 nucleotides line up with TRBD1. Per the germline V gene, CDR1 is LNHDA and CDR2 is SQIVND (reference sequence). This CDR3 is 15 amino acids long. With 1 base clipped from V and 4 bases from J, the junction kept 3 bases outside the gene matches. The CDR3 coding sequence is TGTGCCAGTAGTATAGGGGACAGGTTTAATCAGCCCCAGCATTTT. This gives the protein CASSIGDRFNQPQHF. The whole variable domain, filled in from reference TRBV19 and TRBJ1-5, reads DGGITQSPKYLFRKEGQNVTLSCEQNLNHDAMYWYRQDPGQGLRLIYYSQIVNDFQKGDIAEGYSVSREKKESFPLTVTSAQKNPTAFYLCASSIGDRFNQPQHFGDGTRLSIL.

This clone occurred many times. The rearrangement links TRBV5-1 to TRBJ2-5; a possible D gene is TRBD1 (6 bases). The CDR3 has 14 amino acids. From germline, CDR1 is SGHRS and CDR2 YFSETQ. Trimming pared 2 bases from V and 1 base from J, leaving 9 bases between. In nucleotides, the CDR3 is TGCGCCAGCAGCTTCAACAGGGTCCAAGAGACCCAGTACTTC. Translation: CASSFNRVQETQYF.

The chain combines TRBV6-1 with TRBJ1-3; TRBD1 aligns across 7 bases. Germline CDR1 reads MNHNS; CDR2 reads SASEGT. V shed 1 base and J 3 bases; nucleotides not matched to a gene: 6. The length of the CDR3 is 16 residues. This CDR3 reads CASSEEMAGGGNTIYF. CDR3 nucleotides: TGTGCCAGCAGTGAAGAGATGGCAGGGGGTGGAAACACCATATATTTT.

CDR3 amino acids: CAWRVEDRDNYGYTF. The CDR3, as DNA: TGTGCCTGGAGGGTAGAGGACAGAGATAACTATGGCTACACCTTC. This sequence joins TRBV30 and TRBJ1-2; D perhaps matches TRBD1 (6 bases). Germline V gene lookup returns CDR1 GTSNPN and CDR2 SVGIG (reference sequence). The CDR3 loop spans 15 amino acids. Trimming cost V 3 bases and J 1 base, with 15 bases left between them.

The chain has TRBV2 and TRBJ1-5; D may be TRBD1 (5 bases). Trimming cost V 0 bases and J 4 bases, with 13 bases left between them. This CDR3 has 16 residues. Germline CDR1 is SNHLY and CDR2 is FYNNEI. The CDR3 sequence: CASSEALPGGNQPQHF. DNA of the CDR3: TGTGCCAGCAGTGAAGCCCTCCCGGGGGGGAATCAGCCCCAGCATTTT. Full variable domain (missing parts from reference TRBV2 and TRBJ1-5): EPEVTQTPSHQVTQMGQEVILRCVPISNHLYFYWYRQILGQKVEFLVSFYNNEISEKSEIFDDQFSVERPDGSNFTLKIRSTKLEDSAMYFCASSEALPGGNQPQHFGDGTRLSIL.

Ten or more counts support this clone. The chain uses TRBV6-1 and TRBJ2-1; the D gene could be TRBD1 or TRBD2 (6 bases each). Trimming pared 1 base from V and 3 bases from J, leaving 10 bases between. The CDR3 spans 15 residues. Germline loops: CDR1 MNHNS, CDR2 SASEGT. CDR3 DNA sequence: TGTGCCAGCAGTGAAGAGGAGGGGGGCTACAATGAGCAGTTCTTC. This translates into CASSEEEGGYNEQFF.

This chain links TRBV19 with TRBJ2-7; perhaps TRBD1 as D (6 bases). Germline V gene lookup returns CDR1 LNHDA and CDR2 SQIVND (reference sequence). The CDR3 length is 13 residues. V gave up 7 bases and J gave up 6 bases, with 16 bases separating them. The chain's CDR3 is CASMDRTGSEQYF. Here the CDR3 DNA reads TGTGCCAGTATGGACCGCACAGGGAGCGAGCAGTACTTC.

A single count supports this clone. The rearrangement uses TRBV4-3 and TRBJ1-2; D gene ambiguous. The germline CDR1 and CDR2 sequences are LGHNA and YSLEER. The CDR3 totals 17 residues. V lost 5 bases and J lost 4, with 23 bases in between. CDR3 residues: CASSATFGHLLGYGYTF. The DNA for the CDR3 is TGCGCCAGCAGCGCTACATTCGGGCACCTGCTTGGCTATGGCTACACCTTC.

The rearrangement links TRBV7-2 to TRBJ2-7, with TRBD2 matching over 11 bases. In germline, CDR1 is SGHTA, CDR2 FQGNSA. CDR3 length: 15 residues. Germline trimming cut 7 bases from V and 3 bases from J; bases unmatched to any gene: 8. CDR3 nucleotide sequence: TGTGCCAGCATCCTGGATACTAGCGGGGGCTACGAGCAGTACTTC. Its translation is CASILDTSGGYEQYF.

This chain connects TRBV5-1 to TRBJ2-3, with D hard to call. The V end was cut by 0 bases, the J end by 4 bases, with 3 bases between. CDR3 length equals 12 residues. Germline lookup yields CDR1 SGHRS and CDR2 YFSETQ. The CDR3 region is CASSLGSDTQYF. CDR3 nucleotide sequence: TGCGCCAGCAGCTTGGGTTCAGATACGCAGTATTTT.

This clone is medium-sized by share. The chain is built from TRBV28 and TRBJ1-6; possible D gene TRBD1, 5 bases. Trimming took off 10 bases at V and 4 bases at J, with 17 bases between the two ends. Per the germline V gene, CDR1 is MDHEN and CDR2 is SYDVKM. The length of the CDR3 is 15 residues. The CDR3 DNA sequence: TGTGCCACATCCGGGGGACTCGGATATAATTCACCCCTCCACTTT. Amino acid sequence: CATSGGLGYNSPLHF.

The V call is TRBV3-1, the J call TRBJ2-7; D remains unclear. This CDR3 contains 14 residues. V was pared by 0 bases and J by 3 bases, with 9 bases between. The germline V gene has CDR1 LGHDT and CDR2 YNNKEL (reference sequence). The CDR3 sequence: CASSQDLTNYEQYF. In DNA form, the CDR3 reads TGTGCCAGCAGCCAAGACCTCACCAACTACGAGCAGTACTTC.

This clone was counted between two and nine times. The V and J genes are TRBV6-2 or TRBV6-3 and TRBJ1-1; D remains unclear. Deletions cut 2 bases from V and 7 bases from J, with 8 bases between. Germline V gives CDR1 MNHEY, CDR2 SVGEGT. The CDR3 covers 12 residues. DNA for the CDR3: TGTGCCAGCAGTTACAAGAACGGTGAAGCTTTCTTT. It codes for CASSYKNGEAFF.

This clone has a single count. The V gene is TRBV4-1, the J gene TRBJ2-1; D uncertain. With 1 base removed from V and 9 bases from J, the gap between germline ends came to 7 bases. From germline, CDR1 is MGHRA and CDR2 YSYEKL. The CDR3 has 12 amino acids. CDR3: CASSQGPGEQFF. In DNA form, the CDR3 reads TGCGCCAGCAGCCAAGGGCCAGGTGAGCAGTTCTTC.

The chain combines TRBV6-2 or TRBV6-3 with TRBJ1-2, with D maybe TRBD1 (6 bases). In germline, CDR1 is MNHEY, CDR2 SVGEGT. The CDR3 extends over 16 amino acids. In DNA form, the CDR3 reads TGTGTCCTCTATCTGGCAGGGGCTATCCGAACGTATGGCTACACCTTC. Translated: CVLYLAGAIRTYGYTF.

This clone was counted once. The chain uses TRBV11-2 and TRBJ2-7; D may be TRBD2 (6 bases). The CDR3 is made up of 12 amino acids. Trimming cost V 10 bases and J 3 bases, with 13 bases left between them. The germline CDR1 and CDR2 sequences are SGHAT and FQNNGV. For the CDR3, the DNA is TGTGCCACCCGACGGGGGAACTACGAGCAGTACTTC. It translates to CATRRGNYEQYF. Drawing the rest from reference TRBV11-2 and TRBJ2-7, the complete variable domain is EAGVAQSPRYKIIEKRQSVAFWCNPISGHATLYWYQQILGQGPKLLIQFQNNGVVDDSQLPKDRFSAERLKGVDSTLKIQPAKLEDSAVYLCATRRGNYEQYFGPGTRLTVT.

V is TRBV19 and J is TRBJ2-7, with 15 nucleotides matching TRBD2. The CDR3 spans 15 residues. Trimming removed 4 bases from V and 4 bases from J; junction bases left unmatched: 2. The V gene's germline CDR1 is LNHDA and CDR2 SQIVND (reference sequence). This chain's CDR3 is CASSRGLAGGYEQYF. CDR3 in DNA: TGTGCCAGTAGTAGGGGACTAGCGGGAGGATACGAGCAGTACTTC.